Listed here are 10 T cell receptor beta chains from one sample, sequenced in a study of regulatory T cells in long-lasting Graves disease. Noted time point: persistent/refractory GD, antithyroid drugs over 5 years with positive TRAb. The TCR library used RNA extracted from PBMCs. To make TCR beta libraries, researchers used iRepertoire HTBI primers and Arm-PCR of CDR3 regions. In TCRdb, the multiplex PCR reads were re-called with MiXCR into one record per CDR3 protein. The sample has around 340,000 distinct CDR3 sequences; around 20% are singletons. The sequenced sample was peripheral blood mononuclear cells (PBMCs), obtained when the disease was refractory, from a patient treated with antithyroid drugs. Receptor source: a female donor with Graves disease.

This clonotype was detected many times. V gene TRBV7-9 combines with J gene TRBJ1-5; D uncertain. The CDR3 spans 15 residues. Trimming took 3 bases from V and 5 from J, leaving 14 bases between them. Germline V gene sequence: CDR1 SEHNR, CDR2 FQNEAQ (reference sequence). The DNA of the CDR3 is TGTGCCAGCAGCTTTGACGACGGCCCATATCAGCCCCAGCATTTT. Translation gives CASSFDDGPYQPQHF.

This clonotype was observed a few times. CDR3 loop: CSARARGATSNQPQHF. The DNA of the CDR3 is TGCAGTGCTAGAGCACGGGGGGCCACTAGCAATCAGCCCCAGCATTTT. The chain couples TRBV20-1 to TRBJ1-5; maybe TRBD1 (6 bases). Deletions cut 1 base from V and 0 bases from J, with 13 bases between. This CDR3 has 16 residues. In germline, CDR1 is DFQATT, CDR2 SNEGSKA (reference sequence).

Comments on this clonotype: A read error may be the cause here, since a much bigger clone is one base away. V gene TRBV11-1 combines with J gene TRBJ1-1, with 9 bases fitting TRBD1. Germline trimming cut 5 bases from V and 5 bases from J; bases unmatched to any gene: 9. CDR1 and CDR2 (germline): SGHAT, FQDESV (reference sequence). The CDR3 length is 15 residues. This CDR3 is CASSLWDRDKTEAFF. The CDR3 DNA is TGTGCCAGCAGCCTGTGGGACAGGGACAAAACTGAAGCTTTCTTT.

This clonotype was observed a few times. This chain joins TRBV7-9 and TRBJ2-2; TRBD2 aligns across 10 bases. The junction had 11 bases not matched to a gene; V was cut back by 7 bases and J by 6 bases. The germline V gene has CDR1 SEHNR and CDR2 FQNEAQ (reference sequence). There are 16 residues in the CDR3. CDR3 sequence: CASTHLAGVSAGELFF. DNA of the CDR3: TGTGCCAGCACCCATCTAGCGGGGGTCAGCGCCGGGGAGCTGTTTTTT.

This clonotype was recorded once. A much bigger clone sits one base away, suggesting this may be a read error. CDR3 DNA: TGTGCCAGCGGCTTAGTGCTCCAGGGAACAGGGCGAAACATTCAGTACTTC. Translation gives CASGLVLQGTGRNIQYF. J is TRBJ2-4 and V is TRBV7-2; D may be TRBD1 (6 bases). The length of the CDR3 is 17 residues. The germline CDR1 and CDR2 sequences are SGHTA and FQGNSA.

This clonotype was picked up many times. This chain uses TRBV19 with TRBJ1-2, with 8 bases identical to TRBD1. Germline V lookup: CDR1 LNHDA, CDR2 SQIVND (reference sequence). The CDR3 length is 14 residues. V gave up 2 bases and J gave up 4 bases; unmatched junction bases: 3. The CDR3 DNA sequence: TGTGCCAGTAGTATAACAGGGGGTGGCTATGGCTACACCTTC. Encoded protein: CASSITGGGYGYTF.

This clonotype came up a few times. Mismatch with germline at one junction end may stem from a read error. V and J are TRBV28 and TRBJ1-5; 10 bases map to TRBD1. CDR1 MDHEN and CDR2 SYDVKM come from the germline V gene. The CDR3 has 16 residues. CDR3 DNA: TGTGTCAGCAGGCCCCGGACAGGGGGGGCATATCAGCCCCAGCATTTT. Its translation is CVSRPRTGGAYQPQHF.

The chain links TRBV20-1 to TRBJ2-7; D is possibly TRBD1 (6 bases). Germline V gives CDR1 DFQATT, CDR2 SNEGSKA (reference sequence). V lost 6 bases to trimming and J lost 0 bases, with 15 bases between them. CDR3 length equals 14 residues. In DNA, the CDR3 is TGCAGTGCCGCCGTAACAGGGACCTCCTACGAGCAGTACTTC. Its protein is CSAAVTGTSYEQYF.

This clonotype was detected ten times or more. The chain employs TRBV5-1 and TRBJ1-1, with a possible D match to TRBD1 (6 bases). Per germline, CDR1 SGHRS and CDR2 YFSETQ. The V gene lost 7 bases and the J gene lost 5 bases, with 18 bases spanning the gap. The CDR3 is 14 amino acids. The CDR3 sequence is CASREGGGRTEAFF. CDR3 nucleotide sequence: TGCGCCAGCCGGGAGGGGGGGGGTCGGACTGAAGCTTTCTTT.

The CDR3 coding sequence is TGCAGTGCTAGCTCAGGACAGGGACACGAGCAGTACTTC. Translated: CSASSGQGHEQYF. The chain has TRBV20-1 and TRBJ2-7; 8 positions agree with TRBD1. Trimming removed 3 bases from V and 5 bases from J; junction bases left unmatched: 6. In germline, CDR1 is DFQATT, CDR2 SNEGSKA (reference sequence). This CDR3 comprises 13 residues.